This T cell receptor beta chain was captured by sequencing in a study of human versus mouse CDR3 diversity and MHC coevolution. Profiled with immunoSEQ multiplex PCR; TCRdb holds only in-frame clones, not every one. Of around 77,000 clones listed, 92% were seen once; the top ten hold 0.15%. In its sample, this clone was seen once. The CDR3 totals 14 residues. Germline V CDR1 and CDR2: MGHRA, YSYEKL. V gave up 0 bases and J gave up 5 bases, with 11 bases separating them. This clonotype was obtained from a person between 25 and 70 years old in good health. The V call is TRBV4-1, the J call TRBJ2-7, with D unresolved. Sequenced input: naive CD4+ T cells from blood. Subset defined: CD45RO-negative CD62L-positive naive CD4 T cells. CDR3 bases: TGCGCCAGCAGCCAAGAAAGGATTGAGGACGAGCAGTACTTC. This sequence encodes CASSQERIEDEQYF.